These 24 T cell receptor beta chains share one sample of origin, sequenced in a study of pediatric ulcerative colitis. TCRdb keeps only in-frame clones here, not all; method: immunoSEQ multiplex PCR. This sample has about 64,000 clones, with about nine tenths found just once. The sequenced sample was blood. The receptors come from a boy aged 10-17 years with severe ulcerative colitis.

The V and J genes are TRBV6-1 and TRBJ1-6; 7 bases are a match to TRBD1. The germline gives CDR1 MNHNS, CDR2 SASEGT. After removal of 4 bases from V and 10 bases from J, the junction contained 10 bases not matched to a gene. The CDR3 covers 15 residues. Written as DNA, the CDR3 is TGTGCCAGCAGTGCTGGGACAGTGGCAAGGTCACCCCTCCACTTT. Translated, it gives CASSAGTVARSPLHF.

Regarding this clone: One junction end does not reproduce the germline sequence, and a read error may be involved. The gene calls are TRBV7-9 and TRBJ2-1; D not resolved. The CDR3 contains 9 residues. In germline, CDR1 is SEHNR, CDR2 FQNEAQ (reference sequence). CDR3 residues: CASSGELVF. The CDR3 nucleotides are TGTGCCAGCAGCGGAGAGTTGGTCTTC.

CDR3 nucleotides: TGTGCCAGCAGCCAAGGGCGGGAAGCTAATGAGCAGTTCTTC. This sequence encodes CASSQGREANEQFF. V is TRBV4-2 and J is TRBJ2-1; weak D call: TRBD2 (6 bases). V was shortened by 1 base and J by 7 bases, with 11 bases between the two germline ends. The germline CDR1 and CDR2 sequences are LGHNA and YNFKEQ. This CDR3 comprises 14 residues.

The gene calls are TRBV5-4 and TRBJ1-2; possible D gene TRBD1, 5 bases. Germline V gene lookup returns CDR1 SGHNT and CDR2 YYREEE (reference sequence). The CDR3 is 14 amino acids. The V gene lost 3 bases and the J gene lost 6 bases, with 15 bases spanning the gap. The CDR3 sequence is CASSWGTGVDGYTF. The CDR3 region has the DNA TGTGCCAGCAGCTGGGGGACGGGAGTCGATGGCTACACCTTC. Based on the CDR3 plus reference TRBV5-4 and TRBJ1-2, the full variable domain is ETGVTQSPTHLIKTRGQQVTLRCSSQSGHNTVSWYQQALGQGPQFIFQYYREEENGRGNFPPRFSGLQFPNYSSELNVNALELDDSALYLCASSWGTGVDGYTFGSGTRLTVV.

In this sample, this clone turned up a few times. V gene TRBV2 combines with J gene TRBJ1-5; D is undetermined. The V end lost 3 bases, the J end lost 0 bases, and 9 bases lay between the germline ends. Germline V CDR1 and CDR2: SNHLY, FYNNEI. The CDR3 contains 15 residues. DNA of the CDR3: TGTGCCAGCAGTGAGGACTCCTATAGCAATCAGCCCCAGCATTTT. This codes for CASSEDSYSNQPQHF.

This sequence joins TRBV4-1 and TRBJ2-7; D gene ambiguous. This CDR3 contains 13 residues. V dropped 2 bases and J dropped 3 bases, with 8 bases sitting between them. Germline CDR1 is MGHRA and CDR2 is YSYEKL. DNA of the CDR3: TGCGCCAGCAGCCAACGAATCCACTACGAGCAGTACTTC. Protein: CASSQRIHYEQYF.

The V call is TRBV13, the J call TRBJ1-1; D remains ambiguous. Trimming shortened V by 3 bases and J by 4 bases, and 12 bases separated the two germline ends. The CDR3 loop spans 14 amino acids. Germline V CDR1 and CDR2: PRHDT, FYEKMQ (reference sequence). CDR3 in amino acids: CASSLYSIGTEAFF. CDR3 bases: TGTGCCAGCAGCTTGTACAGCATCGGCACTGAAGCTTTCTTT.

This sequence joins TRBV27 and TRBJ2-1, with D unresolved. The CDR3 runs to 10 residues. The V end lost 8 bases, the J end lost 8 bases, and 7 bases lay between the germline ends. The germline gives CDR1 MNHEY, CDR2 SMNVEV (reference sequence). CDR3 sequence reads: CASGIYEQFF. The CDR3 coding sequence is TGTGCCAGCGGAATATATGAGCAGTTCTTC.

The gene calls are TRBV10-3 and TRBJ1-2, with a possible D match to TRBD1 (6 bases). V was pared by 3 bases and J by 2 bases, with 19 bases between. CDR3 length: 17 residues. Per the germline V gene, CDR1 is ENHRY and CDR2 is SYGVKD. Here the CDR3 reads CAISDPGGASLNYGYTF. The CDR3 DNA sequence: TGTGCCATCAGTGATCCCGGGGGGGCTTCCTTAAACTATGGCTACACCTTC.

This clone is a singleton in its sample. The chain has TRBV5-4 and TRBJ2-7; D not resolved. CDR3 length: 13 residues. V was clipped by 1 base and J by 6 bases, with 11 bases between them. CDR1 and CDR2 from the germline V gene are SGHNT and YYREEE (reference sequence). The CDR3 reads CASSLTLGAEQYF. The DNA for the CDR3 is TGTGCCAGCAGCTTGACCCTTGGAGCCGAGCAGTACTTC.

The chain is built from TRBV19 and TRBJ2-7; D is unresolved. V was pared by 3 bases and J by 6 bases, with 12 bases between. From germline, CDR1 is LNHDA and CDR2 SQIVND (reference sequence). The CDR3 sequence is 13 residues long. The CDR3 DNA reads as TGTGCCAGTAGTATGGCCGGGCCGCGCGAGCAGTACTTC. It specifies CASSMAGPREQYF.

This chain links TRBV5-1 with TRBJ1-1; no reliable D call. The CDR3 is made up of 14 amino acids. V was pared by 2 bases and J by 0 bases, with 8 bases between. Per the germline V gene, CDR1 is SGHRS and CDR2 is YFSETQ. This chain's CDR3 is CASSLMQMNTEAFF. CDR3 bases: TGCGCCAGCAGCTTAATGCAGATGAACACTGAAGCTTTCTTT.

For the CDR3, the DNA is TGCGCCAGCAGCCAAGCTAGGCAGGGGGGCCTTAGCAATCAGCCCCAGCATTTT. It yields the protein CASSQARQGGLSNQPQHF. V usage is TRBV4-3 and J usage is TRBJ1-5, with 7 bases fitting TRBD1. The CDR3 has 18 amino acids. V gave up 1 base and J gave up 0 bases; unmatched junction bases: 9. Germline V gene lookup returns CDR1 LGHNA and CDR2 YSLEER.

The chain combines TRBV20-1 with TRBJ1-1; D not resolved. V was clipped by 4 bases and J by 7 bases, with 7 bases between them. The CDR3 has 10 residues. Germline CDR1 and CDR2: DFQATT and SNEGSKA (reference sequence). CDR3 sequence (DNA): TGCAGTGCTACTGACATTGAAGCTTTCTTT. Translated: CSATDIEAFF.

This clone was detected only a few times. This chain uses TRBV29-1 with TRBJ1-2; unclear D gene. The CDR3 sequence is 13 residues long. Germline CDR1 and CDR2: SQVTM and ANQGSEA. Between the trimmed V and J ends, which lost 8 bases and 0 bases, there was a span of 13 bases. The DNA for the CDR3 is TGCAGCTCTGAACATAATCCTAACTATGGCTACACCTTC. It yields the protein CSSEHNPNYGYTF.

The chain joins TRBV21-1 to TRBJ2-7; TRBD1 is taken as the D call from the table, unchecked against the DNA. TRBV21-1 constitutes a pseudogene. The CDR3 is 19 residues long. CDR3 loop: CASSKGSRETGGAMVEQYF. CDR3 in DNA: TGTGCCAGCAGCAAAGGGAGTCGAGAGACAGGGGGCGCGATGGTCGAGCAGTACTTC.

The chain recombines TRBV19 with TRBJ2-1, with D unclear. CDR3 length: 15 residues. Looked up from germline, CDR1 is LNHDA and CDR2 is SQIVND (reference sequence). V lost 6 bases and J 5 bases, leaving 17 bases between the germline ends. The CDR3 bases are TGTGCCAGTAGCCCCTACACCGGATCAAACAATGAGCAGTTCTTC. As protein: CASSPYTGSNNEQFF.

This clone was counted a few times. The chain recombines TRBV11-2 with TRBJ2-5; 7 positions match TRBD2. This CDR3 is built from 16 residues. With 5 bases clipped from V and 5 bases from J, the junction kept 14 bases outside the gene matches. CDR1 is SGHAT and CDR2 is FQNNGV in the germline V gene. The CDR3 protein is CASSGIAGLGPETQYF. CDR3 sequence (DNA): TGTGCCAGCAGCGGGATAGCGGGTCTCGGTCCTGAGACCCAGTACTTC.

V gene TRBV30 combines with J gene TRBJ1-2; D may be TRBD1 (5 bases). Per germline, CDR1 GTSNPN and CDR2 SVGIG (reference sequence). The CDR3 spans 13 residues. The V end was cut by 2 bases, the J end by 4 bases, with 11 bases between. CDR3 loop: CAWSTGTGYGYTF. The CDR3 nucleotides read TGTGCCTGGAGTACGGGGACGGGCTATGGCTACACCTTC.

The genes are TRBV9 and TRBJ2-1; D possibly corresponds to TRBD2 (5 bases). The germline V gene has CDR1 SGDLS and CDR2 YYNGEE. The CDR3 extends over 15 amino acids. Trimming took 6 bases from V and 0 from J, leaving 13 bases between them. The CDR3 DNA follows: TGTGCCAGCACCCGTAGCGCAGCCTCCTACAATGAGCAGTTCTTC. Its protein is CASTRSAASYNEQFF.

The chain recombines TRBV7-6 with TRBJ2-1; no clear D. The CDR3 length is 11 residues. Trimming took off 5 bases at V and 5 bases at J, with 4 bases between the two ends. CDR1 is SGHVS, CDR2 FNYEAQ, per germline. CDR3 nucleotides: TGTGCCAGCAGCCACCACAATGAGCAGTTCTTC. Amino acids: CASSHHNEQFF. The full variable domain, in which reference TRBV7-6 and TRBJ2-1 provide the parts outside the CDR3, is GAGVSQSPRYKVTKRGQDVALRCDPISGHVSLYWYRQALGQGPEFLTYFNYEAQQDKSGLPNDRFSAERPEGSISTLTIQRTEQRDSAMYRCASSHHNEQFFGPGTRLTVL.

This chain uses TRBV30 with TRBJ1-2; D gene uncertain. Germline V gene data show CDR1 as GTSNPN and CDR2 as SVGIG (reference sequence). The ends were cut back, 4 bases at V and 6 bases at J, with 15 bases in the middle. The CDR3 extends over 13 amino acids. Here the CDR3 DNA reads TGTGCCTGGACCCCCGGCGATTATGATGGCTACACCTTC. This encodes CAWTPGDYDGYTF.

The chain recombines TRBV7-3 with TRBJ2-2; no reliable D call. CDR1 is SGHTA, CDR2 FQGTGA, per germline. The V gene lost 2 bases and the J gene lost 3 bases, with 10 bases spanning the gap. The CDR3 extends over 15 amino acids. CDR3 sequence (DNA): TGTGCCAGCAGCTTAGATCCGACATACACCGGGGAGCTGTTTTTT. Encoded protein: CASSLDPTYTGELFF.

CDR3 protein: CAISDRDRAPDTQYF. The CDR3 DNA follows: TGTGCCATCAGTGATAGGGACAGGGCTCCAGATACGCAGTATTTT. The rearrangement joins TRBV10-3 to TRBJ2-3; 9 bases line up with TRBD1. The germline V gene encodes CDR1 ENHRY and CDR2 SYGVKD. V was clipped by 3 bases and J by 4 bases; unmatched bases: 5. The CDR3 consists of 15 residues.